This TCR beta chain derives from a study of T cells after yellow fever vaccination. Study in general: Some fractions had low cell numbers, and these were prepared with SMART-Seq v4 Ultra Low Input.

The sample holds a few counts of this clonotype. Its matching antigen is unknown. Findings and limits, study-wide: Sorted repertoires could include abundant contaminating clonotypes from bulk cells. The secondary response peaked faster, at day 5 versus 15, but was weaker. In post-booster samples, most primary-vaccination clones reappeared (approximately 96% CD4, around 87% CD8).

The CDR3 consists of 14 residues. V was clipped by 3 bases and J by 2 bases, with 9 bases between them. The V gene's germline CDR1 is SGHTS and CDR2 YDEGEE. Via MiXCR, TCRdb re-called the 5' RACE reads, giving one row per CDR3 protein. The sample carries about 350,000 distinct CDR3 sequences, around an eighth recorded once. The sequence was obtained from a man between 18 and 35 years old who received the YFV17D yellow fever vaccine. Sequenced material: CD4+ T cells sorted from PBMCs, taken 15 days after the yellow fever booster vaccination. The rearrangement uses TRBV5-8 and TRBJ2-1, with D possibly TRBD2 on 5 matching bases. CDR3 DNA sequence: TGTGCCAGCAGCTCCGGGGAACCCTACAATGAGCAGTTCTTC. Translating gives CASSSGEPYNEQFF. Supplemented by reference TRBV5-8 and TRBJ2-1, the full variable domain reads EAGVTQSPTHLIKTRGQQATLRCSPISGHTSVYWYQQALGLGLQFLLWYDEGEERNRGNFPPRFSGRQFPNYSSELNVNALELEDSALYLCASSSGEPYNEQFFGPGTRLTVL.